The 26 T cell receptor beta chains below all came from one sample that was sequenced in a study of metastatic and nonmetastatic thyroid tumors. All patients were treatment-naive before thyroid surgery. TCRdb reassembled clones from the PCR reads with MiXCR. The sample shows over 30,000 clones, roughly a sixth of them seen only once. Sequences were obtained from blood. All receptors come from a male donor with papillary thyroid cancer or a benign thyroid nodule (not recorded which). Some clones in this sample may be carry-over from other donors' samples.

Comments on this clone: The same CDR3 arises from other DNA sequences in this sample as well. This sequence joins TRBV10-2 and TRBJ2-1, with D unresolved. Trimming left V 8 bases short and J 1 base short, with 18 bases between. Germline loops: CDR1 WSHSY, CDR2 SAAADI. The CDR3 spans 16 residues. CDR3 nucleotide sequence: TGCGCCAGCGACCCTAAGGGAATTATATCCTACAATGAGCAGTTCTTC. Residues: CASDPKGIISYNEQFF.

Notes on this clone: The sample holds other DNA sequences that translate to the same CDR3. J is TRBJ2-3 and V is TRBV13; D is uncertain. CDR3 size: 15 residues. Trimming shortened V by 5 bases and J by 7 bases, and 19 bases separated the two germline ends. The V gene's germline CDR1 is PRHDT and CDR2 FYEKMQ (reference sequence). This CDR3 reads CASSPGVSRGYTQYF. The CDR3, as DNA: TGTGCCAGCAGCCCTGGGGTCTCAAGAGGATATACGCAGTATTTT.

The chain has TRBV9 and TRBJ2-3, with D perhaps TRBD2 (6 bases). The ends were cut back, 4 bases at V and 3 bases at J, with 18 bases in the middle. In germline, CDR1 is SGDLS, CDR2 YYNGEE. CDR3 length: 16 amino acids. The CDR3 DNA reads as TGTGCCAGCAGCTCCCCCGGGGGACCAGGAACAGATACGCAGTATTTT. This sequence encodes CASSSPGGPGTDTQYF.

In this sample, this clone turned up a few times. The chain joins TRBV12-3 or TRBV12-4 to TRBJ1-5; TRBD1 matches 9 bases. The CDR3 is made up of 16 amino acids. V was clipped by 6 bases and J by 3 bases; unmatched bases: 9. As DNA, the CDR3 is TGTGCCAGCAGCACGGACAGGGGTCGCGTCAATCAGCCCCAGCATTTT. Translating it yields CASSTDRGRVNQPQHF.

The CDR3 sequence is CASIRHGAYVSPLHF. CDR3 sequence (DNA): TGTGCCAGCATCCGTCACGGGGCGTACGTTTCACCCCTCCACTTT. The V gene is TRBV6-1, the J gene TRBJ1-6; D might be TRBD1 (5 bases). The CDR3 extends over 15 amino acids. Germline-derived CDR1 and CDR2 are MNHNS and SASEGT. The V end lost 7 bases, the J end lost 9 bases, and 19 bases lay between the germline ends.

This clone was counted at least ten times. The V gene is TRBV20-1, the J gene TRBJ2-2; D gene unclear. This CDR3 is 11 amino acids long. Trimming cost V 2 bases and J 4 bases, with 2 bases left between them. Per the germline V gene, CDR1 is DFQATT and CDR2 is SNEGSKA (reference sequence). The CDR3 loop reads CSARSTGELFF. The CDR3 nucleotides read TGCAGTGCTAGATCCACCGGGGAGCTGTTTTTT.

A note on this clone: The junction shows a germline mismatch at one end, possibly a read error. This chain joins TRBV7-6 and TRBJ2-2, with 13 bases aligning to TRBD2. CDR3 length equals 18 residues. Per the germline V gene, CDR1 is SGHVS and CDR2 is FNYEAQ. The CDR3 DNA follows: TGTGCCAACAGCTTAAGTACTAGCGGGGGGGCCTTCACCGGGGAGCTGTTTTTT. This sequence encodes CANSLSTSGGAFTGELFF.

Many counts were recorded for this clone. Other DNA sequences in the sample encode the same CDR3. This sequence joins TRBV12-3 or TRBV12-4 and TRBJ2-7, with 8 nucleotides matching TRBD2. J was trimmed by 4 bases and V by 6 bases; bases with no gene match: 14. This CDR3 comprises 16 residues. This chain's CDR3 is CASSPAGRGGVYEQYF. The CDR3 bases are TGTGCCAGCAGCCCGGCGGGCCGGGGGGGGGTATACGAGCAGTACTTC.

This rearrangement joins TRBV11-1 to TRBJ2-3; D is possibly TRBD1 (6 bases). Between the trimmed V and J ends, which lost 3 bases and 3 bases, there was a span of 16 bases. Per germline, CDR1 SGHAT and CDR2 FQDESV (reference sequence). This CDR3 is 16 amino acids long. CDR3 DNA sequence: TGTGCCAGCAGCTTGTGGGGACACACAAGTACAGATACGCAGTATTTT. Its protein is CASSLWGHTSTDTQYF. The full variable domain, completed using reference TRBV11-1 and TRBJ2-3, is EAEVAQSPRYKITEKSQAVAFWCDPISGHATLYWYRQILGQGPELLVQFQDESVVDDSQLPKDRFSAERLKGVDSTLKIQPAELGDSAMYLCASSLWGHTSTDTQYFGPGTRLTVL.

This clone showed up just a few times. The rearrangement joins TRBV19 to TRBJ1-1; D perhaps matches TRBD1 (6 bases). The CDR3 loop spans 14 amino acids. CDR1 is LNHDA and CDR2 is SQIVND in the germline V gene (reference sequence). Trimming removed 5 bases from V and 0 bases from J, with 10 bases in between. The CDR3 loop is CASSPGHMNTEAFF. As DNA, the CDR3 is TGTGCCAGTAGTCCGGGACACATGAACACTGAAGCTTTCTTT.

In its sample, this clone is medium-sized. CDR3 nucleotide sequence: TGTGCCAGCAGTGAAGTTCGGGACGTACAGTTCTTC. This gives the protein CASSEVRDVQFF. The genes are TRBV6-1 and TRBJ2-1, with D possibly called TRBD1 or TRBD2 (5 bases each). V shed 1 base and J shed 13 bases, with 11 bases lying between them. Germline V gives CDR1 MNHNS, CDR2 SASEGT. The CDR3 has 12 residues.

Of note for this clone: This likely comes from a read error, as the CDR3 has no conserved phenylalanine or tryptophan at its end. The chain employs TRBV5-5 and TRBJ1-5, with D unclear. CDR3 length: 10 residues. Trimming took off 0 bases at V and 12 bases at J, with 4 bases between the two ends. Germline V gives CDR1 SGHKS, CDR2 YYEKEE (reference sequence). The CDR3 protein is CASSLANQHV. The DNA of the CDR3 is TGTGCCAGCAGCTTGGCGAACCAGCATGTT.

By share of the sample, this clone is medium-sized (0.01 to 0.1%). The V and J genes are TRBV6-1 and TRBJ2-3; 7 bases agree with TRBD1. The CDR3 contains 14 residues. CDR1 is MNHNS and CDR2 is SASEGT in the germline V gene. Germline trimming cut 4 bases from V and 2 bases from J; bases unmatched to any gene: 3. The CDR3 loop is CASSGTGDTDTQYF. In DNA form, the CDR3 reads TGTGCCAGCAGTGGGACAGGTGACACAGATACGCAGTATTTT.

This clone was detected only a few times. The V call is TRBV28, the J call TRBJ2-1; 10 bases map to TRBD2. V lost 5 bases, J lost 6 bases, and 7 bases stayed unmatched. The germline V gene has CDR1 MDHEN and CDR2 SYDVKM. The CDR3 length is 15 residues. The CDR3 loop is CASSRAGGLGNEQFF. CDR3 nucleotide sequence: TGTGCCAGCAGTCGAGCGGGAGGGCTGGGCAATGAGCAGTTCTTC.

This clone was seen at least ten times. The V gene is TRBV7-9, the J gene TRBJ2-2; TRBD1 matches 9 bases. There are 15 residues in the CDR3. Per the germline V gene, CDR1 is SEHNR and CDR2 is FQNEAQ (reference sequence). The V gene end was trimmed by 3 bases and the J gene end by 4 bases; junction bases not matched to a gene: 3. The CDR3 DNA follows: TGTGCCAGCAGCTTCGGGACAGGGCCCACCGGGGAGCTGTTTTTT. Translation gives CASSFGTGPTGELFF.

Remarks on this clone: The same CDR3 can be traced to other DNA sequences in this sample. The chain couples TRBV12-3 or TRBV12-4 to TRBJ1-1; weak D call: TRBD1 (5 bases). Trimming shortened V by 6 bases and J by 2 bases, and 13 bases separated the two germline ends. The CDR3 spans 14 residues. The CDR3 region has the DNA TGTGCCAGCAGGACTGGGACGGCTAACACTGAAGCTTTCTTT. Translation: CASRTGTANTEAFF.

This clone was picked up many times. The rearrangement uses TRBV3-1 and TRBJ1-6; TRBD1 agrees at 8 bases. CDR1 is LGHDT and CDR2 is YNNKEL in the germline V gene (reference sequence). The V and J ends lost 3 bases and 7 bases, in that order; junction bases with no gene match: 11. The CDR3 consists of 17 residues. The CDR3 region is CASSQPWTGWGNSPLHF. DNA of the CDR3: TGTGCCAGCAGCCAGCCTTGGACAGGGTGGGGGAATTCACCCCTCCACTTT.

There are many counts of this clone. This sequence joins TRBV20-1 and TRBJ2-7, with 8 positions matching TRBD2. Trimming took 4 bases from V and 3 from J; bases not matched to a gene: 8. This CDR3 is built from 14 residues. Germline CDR1 and CDR2: DFQATT and SNEGSKA (reference sequence). The DNA for the CDR3 is TGCAGTGCTAAGGCTTCGGGAGGGCTCTACGAGCAGTACTTC. Its protein product is CSAKASGGLYEQYF.

This chain joins TRBV6-2 or TRBV6-3 and TRBJ2-1; perhaps TRBD2 as D (7 bases). V was cut by 6 bases and J by 7 bases, with 19 bases left in between. Germline lookup yields CDR1 MNHEY and CDR2 SVGEGT. This CDR3 has 15 residues. The CDR3 loop is CASRAWRGGKNEQFF. Written as DNA, the CDR3 is TGTGCCAGCAGAGCCTGGAGGGGGGGGAAAAATGAGCAGTTCTTC.

To note about this clone: At one boundary the junction diverges from the germline segment, which might be a read error. The rearrangement uses TRBV28 and TRBJ1-1; 7 nucleotides agree with TRBD1. The CDR3 sequence is 13 residues long. Germline V CDR1 and CDR2: MDHEN, SYDVKM. The CDR3 loop reads CASIQGGTRESFF. CDR3 nucleotide sequence: TGTGCCAGCATCCAGGGGGGGACACGTGAATCTTTCTTT.

This clone was observed at least ten times. The V and J genes are TRBV24-1 and TRBJ2-1, with 9 bases identical to TRBD2. J gave up 0 bases and V 4 bases, and 15 bases lay outside the gene matches. The CDR3 loop spans 20 amino acids. From germline, CDR1 is KGHDR and CDR2 SFDVKD. The CDR3 region has the DNA TGTGCCACCAGTGAAGGTAACCTACTAGCGGGTCGCCGCTCCTACAATGAGCAGTTCTTC. As protein: CATSEGNLLAGRRSYNEQFF.

This clone was found many times. The chain links TRBV6-1 to TRBJ1-3; D is unresolved. The V and J ends lost 4 bases and 0 bases respectively, with 10 bases between them. The CDR3 is 15 residues long. Germline CDR1 is MNHNS and CDR2 is SASEGT. The CDR3 spells CASSAATYSGNTIYF. The CDR3 DNA follows: TGTGCCAGCAGTGCAGCAACCTACTCTGGAAACACCATATATTTT.

This clone showed up many times. This chain joins TRBV5-1 and TRBJ2-1; 9 bases map to TRBD2. Trimming removed 4 bases from V and 7 bases from J; junction bases left unmatched: 9. The CDR3 consists of 15 residues. CDR1 is SGHRS, CDR2 YFSETQ, per germline. The CDR3 spells CASSARSGRGNEQFF. Here the CDR3 DNA reads TGCGCCAGCAGCGCGCGTAGCGGGAGAGGTAATGAGCAGTTCTTC.

To note about this clone: Compared with germline, one end of the junction differs, possibly owing to a read error. The J gene is TRBJ2-1, the V gene TRBV11-2; 9 bases are shared with TRBD2. The CDR3 extends over 16 amino acids. In germline, CDR1 is SGHAT, CDR2 FQNNGV. DNA for the CDR3: TGTGCCAGCATCTTAGTTGGGACTAGGGAGCGGGAGGAGCAGTCCTTC. It codes for CASILVGTREREEQSF.

Ten or more counts support this clone. The CDR3 coding sequence is TGTGCCATCAGTGAGTCCGGTGCTGTTGGGTCTTTCTTT. Translated, it gives CAISESGAVGSFF. The chain uses TRBV10-3 and TRBJ1-1, with unresolved D. CDR1 is ENHRY and CDR2 is SYGVKD in the germline V gene. The CDR3 has 13 amino acids. Trimming left V 0 bases short and J 12 bases short, with 14 bases between.

The chain joins TRBV5-4 to TRBJ2-5, with unresolved D. CDR1 SGHNT and CDR2 YYREEE come from the germline V gene (reference sequence). The V and J ends lost 1 base and 2 bases respectively, with 6 bases between them. The CDR3 sequence is 13 residues long. CDR3 bases: TGTGCCAGCAGCTTGCTGGGACAAGAGACCCAGTACTTC. It yields the protein CASSLLGQETQYF.